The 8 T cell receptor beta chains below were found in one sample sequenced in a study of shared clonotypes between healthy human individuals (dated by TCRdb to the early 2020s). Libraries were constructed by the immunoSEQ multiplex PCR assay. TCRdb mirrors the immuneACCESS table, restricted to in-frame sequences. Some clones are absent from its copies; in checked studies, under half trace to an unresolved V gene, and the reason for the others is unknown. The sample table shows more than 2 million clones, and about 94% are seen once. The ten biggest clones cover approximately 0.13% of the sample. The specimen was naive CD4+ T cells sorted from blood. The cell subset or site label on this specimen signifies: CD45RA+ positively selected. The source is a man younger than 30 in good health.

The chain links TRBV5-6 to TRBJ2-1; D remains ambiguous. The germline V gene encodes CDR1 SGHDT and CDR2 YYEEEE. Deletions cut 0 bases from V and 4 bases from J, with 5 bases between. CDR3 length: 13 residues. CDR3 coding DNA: TGTGCCAGCAGCTTGGACCCGTACAATGAGCAGTTCTTC. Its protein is CASSLDPYNEQFF. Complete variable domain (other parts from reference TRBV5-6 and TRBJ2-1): DAGVTQSPTHLIKTRGQQVTLRCSPKSGHDTVSWYQQALGQGPQFIFQYYEEEERQRGNFPDRFSGHQFPNYSSELNVNALLLGDSALYLCASSLDPYNEQFFGPGTRLTVL.

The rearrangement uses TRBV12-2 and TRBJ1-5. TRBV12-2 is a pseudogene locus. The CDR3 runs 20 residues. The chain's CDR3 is CASRLGSGGSGTYSNQPQHF. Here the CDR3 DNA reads TGTGCAAGTCGCTTAGGTAGTGGGGGTTCTGGAACATATAGCAATCAGCCCCAGCATTTT.

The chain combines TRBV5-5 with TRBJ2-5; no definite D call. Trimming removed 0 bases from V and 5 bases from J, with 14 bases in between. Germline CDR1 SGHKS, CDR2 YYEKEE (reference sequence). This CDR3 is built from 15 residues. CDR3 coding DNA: TGTGCCAGCAGCTTGGTAGGCAGCTCCGGGGAGACCCAGTACTTC. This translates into CASSLVGSSGETQYF. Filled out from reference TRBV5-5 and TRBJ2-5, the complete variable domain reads DAGVTQSPTHLIKTRGQQVTLRCSPISGHKSVSWYQQVLGQGPQFIFQYYEKEERGRGNFPDRFSARQFPNYSSELNVNALLLGDSALYLCASSLVGSSGETQYFGPGTRLLVL.

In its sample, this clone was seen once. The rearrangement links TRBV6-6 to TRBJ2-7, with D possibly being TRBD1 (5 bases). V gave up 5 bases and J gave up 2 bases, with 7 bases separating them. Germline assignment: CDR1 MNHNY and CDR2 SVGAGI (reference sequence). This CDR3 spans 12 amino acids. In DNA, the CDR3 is TGTGCCAGCAGTCAGGGAACCTACGAGCAGTACTTC. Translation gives CASSQGTYEQYF.

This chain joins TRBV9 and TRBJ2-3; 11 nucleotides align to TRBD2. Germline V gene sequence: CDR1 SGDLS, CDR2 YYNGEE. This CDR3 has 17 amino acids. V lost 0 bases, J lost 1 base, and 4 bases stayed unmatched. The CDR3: CASSVETSGGRTDTQYF. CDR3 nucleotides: TGTGCCAGCAGCGTAGAAACTAGCGGGGGACGCACAGATACGCAGTATTTT.

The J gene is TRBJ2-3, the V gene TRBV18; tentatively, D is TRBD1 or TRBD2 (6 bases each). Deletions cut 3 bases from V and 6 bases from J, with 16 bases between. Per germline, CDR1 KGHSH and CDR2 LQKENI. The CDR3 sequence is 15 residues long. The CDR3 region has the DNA TGTGCCAGCTCACCCCAGAGGGGGGTTGCGGATACGCAGTATTTT. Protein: CASSPQRGVADTQYF.

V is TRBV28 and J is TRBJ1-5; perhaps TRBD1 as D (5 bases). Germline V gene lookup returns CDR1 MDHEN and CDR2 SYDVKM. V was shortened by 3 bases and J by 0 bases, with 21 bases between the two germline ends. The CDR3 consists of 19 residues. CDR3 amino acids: CASSFEGKGLGYSNQPQHF. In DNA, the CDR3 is TGTGCCAGCAGTTTCGAGGGAAAGGGGTTAGGGTATAGCAATCAGCCCCAGCATTTT.

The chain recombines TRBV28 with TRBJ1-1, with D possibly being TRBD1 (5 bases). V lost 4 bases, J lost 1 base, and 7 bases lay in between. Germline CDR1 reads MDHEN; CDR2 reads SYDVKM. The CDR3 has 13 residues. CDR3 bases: TGTGCCAGCAGTTCCGGGGCGAACACTGAAGCTTTCTTT. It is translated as CASSSGANTEAFF.